This TCR beta chain comes out of a study of blood T cells in healthy people across ages. Study observations and caveats: Estimated diversity, derived from one million T cells, was regarded as an underestimate.

About this clonotype itself: Its antigen is not identified.

A sample-barcoded 5' primer and a J-beta primer mix were used in a second PCR of about 6 to 12 cycles. Every cDNA was tagged by a template-switch adaptor with 12 random nucleotides. TCRdb redid the calling of the 5' RACE reads with MiXCR, one entry per CDR3 protein. This sample has about 1.7 million distinct CDR3 sequences; over 25% occur once, and the top ten carry more than 6%. The V gene lost 3 bases and the J gene lost 2 bases, with 12 bases spanning the gap. The CDR3 extends over 15 amino acids. The specimen was blood. This sequence originates from a woman in her 30s in good health. The chain employs TRBV12-3 or TRBV12-4 and TRBJ2-3; D remains ambiguous. The CDR3 nucleotides read TGTGCCAGCAGTTTGCAGCTACCCCCCACAGATACGCAGTATTTT. Translated: CASSLQLPPTDTQYF.